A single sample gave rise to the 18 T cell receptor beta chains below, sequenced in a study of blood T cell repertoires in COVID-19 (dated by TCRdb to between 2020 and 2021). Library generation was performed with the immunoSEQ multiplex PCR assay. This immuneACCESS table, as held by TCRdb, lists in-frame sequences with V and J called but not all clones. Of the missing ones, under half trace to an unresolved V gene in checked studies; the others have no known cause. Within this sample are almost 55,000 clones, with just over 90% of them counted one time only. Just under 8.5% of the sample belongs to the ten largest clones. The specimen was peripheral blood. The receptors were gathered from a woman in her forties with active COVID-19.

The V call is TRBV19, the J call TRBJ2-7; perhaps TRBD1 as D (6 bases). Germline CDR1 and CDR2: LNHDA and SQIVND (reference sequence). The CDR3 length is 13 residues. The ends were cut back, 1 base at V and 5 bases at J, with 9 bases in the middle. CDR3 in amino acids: CASSIVRGDEQYF. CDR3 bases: TGTGCCAGTAGTATAGTCAGGGGCGACGAGCAGTACTTC.

The CDR3 loop reads CASSPIDRGRNEAFF. CDR3 coding DNA: TGTGCCAGCAGCCCTATTGACAGGGGGCGGAATGAAGCTTTCTTT. V usage is TRBV7-9 and J usage is TRBJ1-1, with 10 nucleotides matching TRBD1. This CDR3 has 15 residues. V lost 5 bases to trimming and J lost 7 bases; unmatched junction nucleotides: 10. CDR1 and CDR2 (germline): SEHNR, FQNEAQ (reference sequence).

CDR3 coding DNA: TGTGCCAGCAGTTTGACAGGGCTTAGATATGGCTACACCTTC. Amino acid sequence: CASSLTGLRYGYTF. J is TRBJ1-2 and V is TRBV6-5; 7 nucleotides match TRBD1. V shed 4 bases and J 5 bases; nucleotides not matched to a gene: 7. CDR3 length: 14 residues. CDR1 is MNHEY, CDR2 SVGAGI, per germline.

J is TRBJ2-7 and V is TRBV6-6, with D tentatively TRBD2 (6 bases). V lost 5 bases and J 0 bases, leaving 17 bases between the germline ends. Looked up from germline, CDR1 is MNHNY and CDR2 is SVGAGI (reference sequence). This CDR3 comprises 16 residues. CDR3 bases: TGTGCCAGCAGTCACTTGGGACTGAATCTCTCCTACGAGCAGTACTTC. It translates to CASSHLGLNLSYEQYF.

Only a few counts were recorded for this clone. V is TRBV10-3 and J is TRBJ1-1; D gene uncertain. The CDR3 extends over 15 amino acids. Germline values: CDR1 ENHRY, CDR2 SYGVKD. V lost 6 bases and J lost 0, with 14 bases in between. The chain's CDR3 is CAIRKGLEMNTEAFF. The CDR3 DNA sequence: TGTGCCATCAGGAAAGGACTAGAGATGAACACTGAAGCTTTCTTT.

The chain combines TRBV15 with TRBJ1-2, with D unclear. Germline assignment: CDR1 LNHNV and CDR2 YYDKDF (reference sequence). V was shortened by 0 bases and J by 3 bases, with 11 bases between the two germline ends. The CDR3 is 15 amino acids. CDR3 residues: CATSRDPTDYYGYTF. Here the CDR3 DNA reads TGTGCCACCAGCAGAGATCCGACGGACTACTATGGCTACACCTTC.

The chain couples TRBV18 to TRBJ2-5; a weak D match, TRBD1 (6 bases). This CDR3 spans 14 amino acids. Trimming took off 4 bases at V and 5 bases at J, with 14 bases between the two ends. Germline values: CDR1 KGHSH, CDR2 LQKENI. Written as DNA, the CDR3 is TGTGCCAGCTCACTACAGCAGGGGCCTGAGACCCAGTACTTC. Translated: CASSLQQGPETQYF.

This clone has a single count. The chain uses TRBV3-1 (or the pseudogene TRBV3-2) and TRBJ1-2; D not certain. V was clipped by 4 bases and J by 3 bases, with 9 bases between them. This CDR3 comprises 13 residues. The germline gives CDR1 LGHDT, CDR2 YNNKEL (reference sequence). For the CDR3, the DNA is TGTGCCAGCAGCCTCACGAGGGACTATGGCTACACCTTC. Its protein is CASSLTRDYGYTF.

The CDR3 loop is CASSADSRGGYTF. DNA of the CDR3: TGCGCCAGCAGCGCGGACAGCCGAGGCGGCTACACCTTC. The gene calls are TRBV5-1 and TRBJ1-2, with a tentative D call TRBD1 (6 bases). Trimming shortened V by 4 bases and J by 8 bases, and 15 bases separated the two germline ends. CDR1 and CDR2 (germline): SGHRS, YFSETQ. The CDR3 spans 13 residues.

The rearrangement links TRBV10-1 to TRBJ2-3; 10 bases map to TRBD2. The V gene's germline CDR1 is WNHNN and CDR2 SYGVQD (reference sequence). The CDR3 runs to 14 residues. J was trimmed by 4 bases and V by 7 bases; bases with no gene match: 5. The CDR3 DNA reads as TGCGCCAGCACCAGCGGGGGGGCCGCAGATACGCAGTATTTT. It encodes CASTSGGAADTQYF.

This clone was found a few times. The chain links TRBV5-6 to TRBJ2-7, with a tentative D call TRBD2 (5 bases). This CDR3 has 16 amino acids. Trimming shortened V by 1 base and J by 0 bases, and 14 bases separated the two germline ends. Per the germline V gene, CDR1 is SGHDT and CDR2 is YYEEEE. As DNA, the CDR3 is TGTGCCAGCAGCTTGAAAGCGGAGAAGAGCTCCTACGAGCAGTACTTC. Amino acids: CASSLKAEKSSYEQYF.

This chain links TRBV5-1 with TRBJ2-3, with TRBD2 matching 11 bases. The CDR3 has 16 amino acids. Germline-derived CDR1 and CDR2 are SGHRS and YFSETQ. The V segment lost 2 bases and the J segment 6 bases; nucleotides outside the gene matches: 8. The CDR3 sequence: CASSFTSGGQQDTQYF. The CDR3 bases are TGCGCCAGCAGCTTTACTAGCGGGGGACAGCAGGATACGCAGTATTTT.

The CDR3 sequence: CASSLRTASVTDTQYF. The CDR3 nucleotides read TGTGCCAGCAGCTTACGAACGGCTAGCGTTACAGATACGCAGTATTTT. The gene calls are TRBV7-8 and TRBJ2-3; D is possibly TRBD2 (6 bases). This CDR3 has 16 amino acids. Germline V gene data show CDR1 as SGHVS and CDR2 as FQNEAQ. Trimming stripped 2 bases from V and 3 bases from J, with 15 bases between.

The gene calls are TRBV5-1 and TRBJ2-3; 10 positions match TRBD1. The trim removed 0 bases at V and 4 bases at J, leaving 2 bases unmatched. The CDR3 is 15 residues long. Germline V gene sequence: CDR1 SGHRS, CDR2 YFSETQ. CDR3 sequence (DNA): TGCGCCAGCAGCTTGGGACAGGGGGCGTCAGATACGCAGTATTTT. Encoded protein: CASSLGQGASDTQYF.

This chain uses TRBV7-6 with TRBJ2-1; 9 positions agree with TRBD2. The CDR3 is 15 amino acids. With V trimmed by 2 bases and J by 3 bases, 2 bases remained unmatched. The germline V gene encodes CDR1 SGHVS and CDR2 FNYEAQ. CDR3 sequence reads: CASSLLAGNYNEQFF. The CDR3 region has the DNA TGTGCCAGCAGCTTACTAGCGGGGAACTACAATGAGCAGTTCTTC.

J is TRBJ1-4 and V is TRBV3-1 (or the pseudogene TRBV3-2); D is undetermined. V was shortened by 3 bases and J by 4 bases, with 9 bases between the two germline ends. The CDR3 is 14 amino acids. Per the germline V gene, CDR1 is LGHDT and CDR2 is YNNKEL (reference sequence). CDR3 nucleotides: TGTGCCAGCAGCCAGGGCGGACTTAATGAAAAACTGTTTTTT. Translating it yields CASSQGGLNEKLFF.

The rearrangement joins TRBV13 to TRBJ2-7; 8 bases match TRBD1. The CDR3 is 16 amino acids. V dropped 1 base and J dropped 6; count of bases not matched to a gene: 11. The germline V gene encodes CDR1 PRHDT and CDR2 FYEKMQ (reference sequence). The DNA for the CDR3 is TGTGCCAGCAGCTTAGCGTCAGGGGGCAATCTCGGCGAGCAGTACTTC. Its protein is CASSLASGGNLGEQYF.

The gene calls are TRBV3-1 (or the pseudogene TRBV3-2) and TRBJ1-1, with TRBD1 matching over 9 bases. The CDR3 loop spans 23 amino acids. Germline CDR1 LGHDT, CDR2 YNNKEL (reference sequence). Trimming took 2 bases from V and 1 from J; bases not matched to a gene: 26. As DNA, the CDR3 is TGTGCCAGCAGCCAAATAGGACAGGGACAGGGTTATATCGGAGTCTGGGAGAACACTGAAGCTTTCTTT. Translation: CASSQIGQGQGYIGVWENTEAFF.